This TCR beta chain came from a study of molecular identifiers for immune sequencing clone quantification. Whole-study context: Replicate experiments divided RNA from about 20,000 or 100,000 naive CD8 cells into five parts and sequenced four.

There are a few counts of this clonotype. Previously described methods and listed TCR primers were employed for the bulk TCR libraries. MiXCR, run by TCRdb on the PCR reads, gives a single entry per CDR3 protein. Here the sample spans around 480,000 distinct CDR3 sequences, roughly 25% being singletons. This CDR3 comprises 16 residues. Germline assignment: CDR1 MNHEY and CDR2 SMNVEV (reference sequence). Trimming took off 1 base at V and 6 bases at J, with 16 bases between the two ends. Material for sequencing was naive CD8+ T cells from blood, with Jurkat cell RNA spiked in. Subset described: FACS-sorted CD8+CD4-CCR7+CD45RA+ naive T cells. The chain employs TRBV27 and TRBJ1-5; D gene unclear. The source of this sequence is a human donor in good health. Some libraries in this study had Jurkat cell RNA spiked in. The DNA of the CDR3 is TGTGCCAGCAGTTTATTACCAGTCAAACCAATTCAGCCCCAGCATTTT. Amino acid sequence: CASSLLPVKPIQPQHF.